This T cell receptor beta chain originates from a study of Ad26.COV2.S vaccination and SARS-CoV-2 variants. V shed 0 bases and J shed 8 bases, with 14 bases lying between them. The germline CDR1 and CDR2 sequences are ENHRY and SYGVKD. CDR3 length: 15 amino acids. The sample's treatment: approximately 18 received Ad26.COV2.S at low or high dose, single or two shots; about 5 received placebo; per-sample allocation not given. Collection of samples fell on day 63 after the first vaccine or placebo injection. On this clone: No antigen is known for it.

Findings of the study overall: There was reportedly substantial breadth in spike-specific CD8+ and CD4+ T cell responses after vaccination.

Produced via immunoSEQ multiplex PCR; TCRdb's table is partial and in-frame only. The data contain 360,000 or so clones, roughly 84% of them singletons. This TCR was sampled from a person between 18 and 65 years old who received the Ad26.COV2.S COVID-19 vaccine or a placebo. The chain employs TRBV10-3 and TRBJ1-5; no reliable D call. Sequences were derived from peripheral blood, sampled in a trial of Ad26.COV2.S vaccine versus placebo. The CDR3 nucleotides are TGTGCCATCAGTGAGTCGCCCGGATCGGTGGAGCCCCAGCATTTT. Translated: CAISESPGSVEPQHF.